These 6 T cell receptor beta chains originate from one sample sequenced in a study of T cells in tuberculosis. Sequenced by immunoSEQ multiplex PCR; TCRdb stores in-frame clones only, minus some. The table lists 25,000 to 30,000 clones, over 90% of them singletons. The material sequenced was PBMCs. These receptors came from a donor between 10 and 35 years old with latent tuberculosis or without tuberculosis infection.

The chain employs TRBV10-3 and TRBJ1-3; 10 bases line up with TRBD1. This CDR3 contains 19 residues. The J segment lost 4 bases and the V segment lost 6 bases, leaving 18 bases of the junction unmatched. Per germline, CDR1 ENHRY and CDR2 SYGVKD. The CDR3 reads CAISPTGTGVLVKGNTIYF. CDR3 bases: TGTGCCATCAGCCCCACCGGGACAGGGGTCTTGGTAAAGGGAAACACCATATATTTT.

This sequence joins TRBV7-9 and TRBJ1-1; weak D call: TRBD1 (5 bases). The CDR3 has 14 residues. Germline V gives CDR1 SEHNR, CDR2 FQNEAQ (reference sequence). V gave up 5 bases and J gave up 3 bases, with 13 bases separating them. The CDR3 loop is CASSPIDSYTEAFF. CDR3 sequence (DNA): TGTGCCAGCAGCCCCATCGACAGTTACACTGAAGCTTTCTTT.

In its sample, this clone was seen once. CDR3 loop: CASGWSSLGQPQHF. The CDR3 DNA follows: TGTGCCAGCGGTTGGAGTTCCCTCGGCCAGCCCCAGCATTTT. This chain links TRBV6-5 with TRBJ1-5; D is unclear. The V gene's germline CDR1 is MNHEY and CDR2 SVGAGI. The ends were cut back, 8 bases at V and 7 bases at J, with 18 bases in the middle. The CDR3 is made up of 14 amino acids.

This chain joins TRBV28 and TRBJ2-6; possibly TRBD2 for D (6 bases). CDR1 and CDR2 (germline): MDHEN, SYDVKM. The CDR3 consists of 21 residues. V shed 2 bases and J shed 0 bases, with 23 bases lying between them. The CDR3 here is CASSLKAGRKGVSSGANVLTF. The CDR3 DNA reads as TGTGCCAGCAGTTTAAAGGCAGGGAGGAAAGGGGTTTCCTCTGGGGCCAACGTCCTGACTTTC.

CDR3 DNA sequence: TGTGCCAGCAGCGTAGGGCTCGGACAGGGGGCTCAGGAGACCCAGTACTTC. This translates into CASSVGLGQGAQETQYF. The gene calls are TRBV9 and TRBJ2-5; 11 positions agree with TRBD1. The V gene's germline CDR1 is SGDLS and CDR2 YYNGEE. The CDR3 has 17 residues. V was pared by 0 bases and J by 5 bases, with 9 bases of the junction left unmatched.

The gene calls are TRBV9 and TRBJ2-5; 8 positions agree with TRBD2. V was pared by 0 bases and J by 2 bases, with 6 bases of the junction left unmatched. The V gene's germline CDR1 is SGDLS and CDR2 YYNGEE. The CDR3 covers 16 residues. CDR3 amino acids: CASSVGGSGAQETQYF. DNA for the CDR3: TGTGCCAGCAGCGTAGGGGGTAGCGGGGCGCAAGAGACCCAGTACTTC.